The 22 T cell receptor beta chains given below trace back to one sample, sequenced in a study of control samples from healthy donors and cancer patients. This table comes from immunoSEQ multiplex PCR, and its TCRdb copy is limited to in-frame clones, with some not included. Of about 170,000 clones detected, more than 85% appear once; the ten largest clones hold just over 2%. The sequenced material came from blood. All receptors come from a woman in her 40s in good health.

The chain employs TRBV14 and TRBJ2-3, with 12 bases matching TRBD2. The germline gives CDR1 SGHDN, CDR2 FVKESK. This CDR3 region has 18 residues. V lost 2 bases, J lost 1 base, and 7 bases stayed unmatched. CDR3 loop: CASSQTVRLAGGTDTQYF. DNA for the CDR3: TGTGCCAGCAGCCAAACCGTGAGACTAGCGGGAGGCACAGATACGCAGTATTTT.

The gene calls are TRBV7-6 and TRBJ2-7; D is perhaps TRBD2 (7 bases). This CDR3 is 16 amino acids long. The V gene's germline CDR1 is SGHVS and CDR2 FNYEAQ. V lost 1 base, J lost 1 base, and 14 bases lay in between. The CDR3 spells CASSLVAGAISYEQYF. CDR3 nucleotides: TGTGCCAGCAGCTTAGTCGCGGGGGCGATTTCCTACGAGCAGTACTTC.

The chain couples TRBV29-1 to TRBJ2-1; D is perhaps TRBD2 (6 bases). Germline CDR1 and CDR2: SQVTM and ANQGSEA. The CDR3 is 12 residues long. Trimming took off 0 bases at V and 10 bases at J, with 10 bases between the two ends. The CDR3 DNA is TGCAGCGTTGAAGAGGGGGGTTCCGAGCAGTTCTTC. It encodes CSVEEGGSEQFF.

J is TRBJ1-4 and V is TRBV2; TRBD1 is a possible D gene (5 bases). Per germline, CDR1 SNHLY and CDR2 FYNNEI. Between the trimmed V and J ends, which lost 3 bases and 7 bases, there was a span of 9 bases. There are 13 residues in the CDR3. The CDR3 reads CASSDGGGEKLFF. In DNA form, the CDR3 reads TGTGCCAGCAGTGATGGGGGTGGTGAAAAACTGTTTTTT.

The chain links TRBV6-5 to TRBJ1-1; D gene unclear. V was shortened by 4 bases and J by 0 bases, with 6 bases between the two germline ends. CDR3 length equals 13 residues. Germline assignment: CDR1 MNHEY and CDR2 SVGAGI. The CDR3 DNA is TGTGCCAGCAGTTCTATCATGAACACTGAAGCTTTCTTT. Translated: CASSSIMNTEAFF.

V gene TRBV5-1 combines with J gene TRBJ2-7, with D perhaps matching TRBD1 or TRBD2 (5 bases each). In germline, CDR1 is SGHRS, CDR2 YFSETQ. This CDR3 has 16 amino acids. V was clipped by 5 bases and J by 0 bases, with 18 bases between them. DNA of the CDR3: TGCGCCAGCAGTAGTTCGAGGGGTCCGAGCTCCTACGAGCAGTACTTC. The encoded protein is CASSSSRGPSSYEQYF.

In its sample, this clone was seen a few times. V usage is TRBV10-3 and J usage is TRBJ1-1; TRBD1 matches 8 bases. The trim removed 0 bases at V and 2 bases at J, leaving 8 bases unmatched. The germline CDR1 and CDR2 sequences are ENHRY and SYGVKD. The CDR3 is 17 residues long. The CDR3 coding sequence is TGTGCCATCAGTGAGTCGCGAACAGGGGGTTACAACACTGAAGCTTTCTTT. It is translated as CAISESRTGGYNTEAFF.

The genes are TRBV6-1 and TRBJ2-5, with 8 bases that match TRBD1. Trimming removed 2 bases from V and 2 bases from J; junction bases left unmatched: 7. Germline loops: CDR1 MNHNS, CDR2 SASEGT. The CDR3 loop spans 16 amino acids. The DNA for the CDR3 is TGTGCCAGCAGTGAACGGGACAGGAGGACGCAAGAGACCCAGTACTTC. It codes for CASSERDRRTQETQYF.

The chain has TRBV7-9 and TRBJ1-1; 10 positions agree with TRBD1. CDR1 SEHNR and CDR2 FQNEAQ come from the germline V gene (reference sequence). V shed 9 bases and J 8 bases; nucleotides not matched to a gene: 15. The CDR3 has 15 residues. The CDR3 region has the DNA TGTGCCAGTTCAATCGGGACAGGGGTCGGAGAGGAAGCTTTCTTT. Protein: CASSIGTGVGEEAFF.

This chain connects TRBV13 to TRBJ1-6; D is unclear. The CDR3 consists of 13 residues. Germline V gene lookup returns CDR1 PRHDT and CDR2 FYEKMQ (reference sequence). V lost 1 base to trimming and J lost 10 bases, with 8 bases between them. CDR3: CASSLVGMSPLHF. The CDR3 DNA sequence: TGTGCCAGCAGCTTAGTAGGGATGTCACCCCTCCACTTT.

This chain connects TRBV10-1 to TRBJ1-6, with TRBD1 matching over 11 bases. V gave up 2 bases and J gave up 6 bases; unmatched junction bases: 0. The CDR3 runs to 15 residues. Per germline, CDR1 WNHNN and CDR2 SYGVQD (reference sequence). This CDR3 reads CASSEGQGANSPLHF. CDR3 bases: TGCGCCAGCAGTGAGGGACAGGGGGCTAATTCACCCCTCCACTTT.

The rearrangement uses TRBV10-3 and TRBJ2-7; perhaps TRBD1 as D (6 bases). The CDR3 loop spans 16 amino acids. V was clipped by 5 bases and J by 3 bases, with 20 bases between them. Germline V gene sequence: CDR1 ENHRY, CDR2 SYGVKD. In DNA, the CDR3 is TGTGCCATCAGTCGCAGGGTGAGGACAGTGGACTACGAGCAGTACTTC. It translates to CAISRRVRTVDYEQYF.

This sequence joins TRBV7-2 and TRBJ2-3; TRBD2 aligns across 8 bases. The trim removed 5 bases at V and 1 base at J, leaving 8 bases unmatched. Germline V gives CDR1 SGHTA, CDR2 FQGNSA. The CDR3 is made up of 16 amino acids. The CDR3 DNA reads TGTGCCAGCAGCCACCCACTAGCGGCGGGCACAGATACGCAGTATTTT. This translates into CASSHPLAAGTDTQYF.

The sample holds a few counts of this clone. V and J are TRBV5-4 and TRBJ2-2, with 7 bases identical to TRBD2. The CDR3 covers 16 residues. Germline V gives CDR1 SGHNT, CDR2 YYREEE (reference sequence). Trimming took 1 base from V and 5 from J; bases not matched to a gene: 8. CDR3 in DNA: TGTGCCAGCAGCTTGCTGCGCGGGGGTTTTACCGGGGAGCTGTTTTTT. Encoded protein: CASSLLRGGFTGELFF.

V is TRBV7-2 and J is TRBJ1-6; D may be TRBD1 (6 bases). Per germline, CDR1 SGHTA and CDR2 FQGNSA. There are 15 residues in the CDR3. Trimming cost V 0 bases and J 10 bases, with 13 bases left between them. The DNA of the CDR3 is TGTGCCAGCAGCTTAGCGGCAGGGGCCCGCTCACCCCTCCACTTT. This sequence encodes CASSLAAGARSPLHF.

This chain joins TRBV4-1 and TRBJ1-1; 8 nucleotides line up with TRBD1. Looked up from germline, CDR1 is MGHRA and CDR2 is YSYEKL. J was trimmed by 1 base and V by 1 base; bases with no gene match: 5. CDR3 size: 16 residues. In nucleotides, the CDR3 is TGCGCCAGCAGCCAAGTGTTCGACAGGGGGAACACTGAAGCTTTCTTT. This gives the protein CASSQVFDRGNTEAFF.

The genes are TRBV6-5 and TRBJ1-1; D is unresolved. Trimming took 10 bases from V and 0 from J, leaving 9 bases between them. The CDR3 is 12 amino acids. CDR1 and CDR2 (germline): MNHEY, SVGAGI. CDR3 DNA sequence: TGTGCCACCCAGACCGTGAACACTGAAGCTTTCTTT. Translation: CATQTVNTEAFF.

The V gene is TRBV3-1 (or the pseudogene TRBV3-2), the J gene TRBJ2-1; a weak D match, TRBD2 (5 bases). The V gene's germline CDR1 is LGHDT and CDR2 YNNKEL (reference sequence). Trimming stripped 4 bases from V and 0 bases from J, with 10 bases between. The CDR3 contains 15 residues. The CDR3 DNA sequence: TGTGCCAGCAGCCGCCCGGGGAGCTCCTACAATGAGCAGTTCTTC. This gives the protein CASSRPGSSYNEQFF.

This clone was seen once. The DNA for the CDR3 is TGTGCCAGTGGACCGGGGGGGCGACAGCCCCAGCATTTT. Translated, it gives CASGPGGRQPQHF. V and J are TRBV19 and TRBJ1-5, with D maybe TRBD1 (6 bases). Germline V gives CDR1 LNHDA, CDR2 SQIVND (reference sequence). V was clipped by 8 bases and J by 7 bases, with 15 bases between them. This CDR3 contains 13 residues.

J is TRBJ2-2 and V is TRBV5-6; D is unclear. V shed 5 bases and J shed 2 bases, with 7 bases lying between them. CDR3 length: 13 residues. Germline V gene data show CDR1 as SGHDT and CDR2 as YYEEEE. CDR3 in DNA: TGTGCCAGCAGAGGTCTTAACACCGGGGAGCTGTTTTTT. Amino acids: CASRGLNTGELFF.

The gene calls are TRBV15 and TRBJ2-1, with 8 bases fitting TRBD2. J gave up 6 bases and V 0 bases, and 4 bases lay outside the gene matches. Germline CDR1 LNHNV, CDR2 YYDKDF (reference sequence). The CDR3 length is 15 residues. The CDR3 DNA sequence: TGTGCCACCAGCAGAGATCTGGCGGGGGGCAATGAGCAGTTCTTC. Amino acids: CATSRDLAGGNEQFF.

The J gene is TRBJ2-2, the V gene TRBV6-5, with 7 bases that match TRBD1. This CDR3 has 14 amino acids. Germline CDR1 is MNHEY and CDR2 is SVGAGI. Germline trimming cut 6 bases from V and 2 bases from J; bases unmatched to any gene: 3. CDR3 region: CASRRDRNTGELFF. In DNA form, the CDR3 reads TGTGCCAGCAGGAGGGACAGAAACACCGGGGAGCTGTTTTTT.